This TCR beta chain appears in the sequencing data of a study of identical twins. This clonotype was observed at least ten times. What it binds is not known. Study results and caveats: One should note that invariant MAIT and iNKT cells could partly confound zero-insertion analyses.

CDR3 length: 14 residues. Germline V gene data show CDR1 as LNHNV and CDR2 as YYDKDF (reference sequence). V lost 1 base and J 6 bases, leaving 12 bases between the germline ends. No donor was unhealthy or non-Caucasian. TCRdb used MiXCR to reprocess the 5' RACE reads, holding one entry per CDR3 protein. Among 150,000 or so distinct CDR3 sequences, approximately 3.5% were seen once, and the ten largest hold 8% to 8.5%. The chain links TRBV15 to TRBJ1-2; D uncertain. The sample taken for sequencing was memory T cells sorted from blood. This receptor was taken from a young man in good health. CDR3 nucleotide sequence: TGTGCCACCAGCAGAGGAGGACGGTACGATGGCTACACCTTC. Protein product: CATSRGGRYDGYTF.